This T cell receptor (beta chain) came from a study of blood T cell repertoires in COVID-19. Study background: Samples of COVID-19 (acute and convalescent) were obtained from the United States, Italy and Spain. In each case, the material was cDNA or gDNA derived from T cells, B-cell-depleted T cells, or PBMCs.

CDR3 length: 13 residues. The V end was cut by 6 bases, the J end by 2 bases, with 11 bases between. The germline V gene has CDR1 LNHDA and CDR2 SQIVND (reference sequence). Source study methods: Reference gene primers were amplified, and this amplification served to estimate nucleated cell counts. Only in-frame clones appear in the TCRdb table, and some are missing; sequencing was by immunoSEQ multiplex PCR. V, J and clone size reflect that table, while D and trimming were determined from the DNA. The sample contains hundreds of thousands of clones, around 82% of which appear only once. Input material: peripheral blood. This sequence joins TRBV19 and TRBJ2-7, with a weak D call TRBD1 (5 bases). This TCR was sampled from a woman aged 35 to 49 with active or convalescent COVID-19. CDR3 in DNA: TGTGCCAGTAGCACAGGACATCCCTACGAGCAGTACTTC. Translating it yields CASSTGHPYEQYF.